A single sample is the source of the 32 T cell receptor beta chains below, sequenced in a study of early T cells in non-severe SARS-CoV-2 infection. TCRdb passed the 5' RACE reads through MiXCR, listing each CDR3 protein once. The sample has about 39,000 distinct CDR3 sequences, 5.5% seen once. This material consisted of whole blood, taken at baseline. The origin of the receptors is an adult who was a healthcare worker with PCR-confirmed SARS-CoV-2 infection or an uninfected control (not recorded which).

This clonotype was picked up many times. This rearrangement joins TRBV12-3 or TRBV12-4 to TRBJ1-5; no definite D call. Between the trimmed V and J ends, which lost 6 bases and 2 bases, there was a span of 8 bases. The CDR3 has 13 amino acids. The CDR3 protein is CASRGMGNQPQHF. The CDR3 DNA follows: TGTGCCAGCAGGGGAATGGGCAATCAGCCCCAGCATTTT.

This clonotype was detected many times. The genes are TRBV12-3 or TRBV12-4 and TRBJ1-1; D gene ambiguous. The CDR3 has 16 residues. V lost 1 base, J lost 3 bases, and 15 bases lay in between. CDR3 DNA sequence: TGTGCCAGCAGTTTAGGCTTGGGCCCGTCGTACACTGAAGCTTTCTTT. Translating it yields CASSLGLGPSYTEAFF.

In its sample, this clonotype was seen many times. The rearrangement joins TRBV24-1 to TRBJ1-2; D not certain. Germline V gene data show CDR1 as KGHDR and CDR2 as SFDVKD. The CDR3 spans 13 residues. The ends were cut back, 3 bases at V and 11 bases at J, with 15 bases in the middle. CDR3 coding DNA: TGTGCCACCAGTGATCCCCTTGTTCGGCTTTACACCTTC. This sequence encodes CATSDPLVRLYTF.

Many counts were recorded for this clonotype. The chain has TRBV20-1 and TRBJ1-2, with a tentative D call TRBD1 (5 bases). The germline V gene encodes CDR1 DFQATT and CDR2 SNEGSKA (reference sequence). The V and J ends lost 0 bases and 4 bases respectively, with 6 bases between them. This CDR3 spans 12 amino acids. CDR3 sequence reads: CSARETVYGYTF. CDR3 DNA sequence: TGCAGTGCTAGAGAGACAGTCTATGGCTACACCTTC.

In this sample, this clonotype turned up many times. The chain links TRBV18 to TRBJ1-3, with TRBD1 identical over 7 bases. The CDR3 is 15 residues long. Trimming removed 2 bases from V and 2 bases from J; junction bases left unmatched: 3. Germline V gene sequence: CDR1 KGHSH, CDR2 LQKENI. The CDR3 DNA reads as TGTGCCAGCTCACCAACAGGGGAGGCTGGAAACACCATATATTTT. Protein: CASSPTGEAGNTIYF.

This clonotype was seen many times. This sequence joins TRBV12-3 or TRBV12-4 and TRBJ2-5; no definite D call. The V and J ends lost 0 bases and 4 bases respectively, with 9 bases between them. This CDR3 contains 14 residues. This CDR3 is CASSLAGIPETQYF. DNA for the CDR3: TGTGCCAGCAGTTTAGCAGGGATCCCAGAGACCCAGTACTTC.

This clonotype was detected many times. The chain employs TRBV29-1 and TRBJ2-7; no clear D gene. Germline V lookup: CDR1 SQVTM, CDR2 ANQGSEA. CDR3 length: 10 amino acids. With 6 bases removed from V and 4 bases from J, the gap between germline ends came to 7 bases. Here the CDR3 reads CSVMGYEQYF. In DNA form, the CDR3 reads TGCAGCGTAATGGGGTACGAGCAGTACTTC.

The table lists this clonotype with many counts. The CDR3 protein is CSVVAGQGDYEQYF. Written as DNA, the CDR3 is TGCAGTGTCGTAGCGGGGCAGGGAGACTACGAGCAGTACTTC. This chain joins TRBV20-1 and TRBJ2-7; 8 nucleotides agree with TRBD2. The V gene's germline CDR1 is DFQATT and CDR2 SNEGSKA (reference sequence). The V segment lost 7 bases and the J segment 3 bases; nucleotides outside the gene matches: 11. The CDR3 has 14 amino acids.

Ten or more counts support this clonotype. The chain is built from TRBV14 and TRBJ2-2; tentative D call: TRBD2 (7 bases). CDR3 length equals 18 residues. Germline values: CDR1 SGHDN, CDR2 FVKESK. V lost 0 bases to trimming and J lost 4 bases, with 18 bases between them. In DNA form, the CDR3 reads TGTGCCAGCAGCCAAGATTTCCGGCGCGGGGGCATCACCGGGGAGCTGTTTTTT. It specifies CASSQDFRRGGITGELFF.

The sample holds a few counts of this clonotype. V and J are TRBV5-1 and TRBJ2-7; TRBD2 agrees at 12 bases. The CDR3 runs to 15 residues. Germline trimming cut 3 bases from V and 2 bases from J; bases unmatched to any gene: 3. The V gene's germline CDR1 is SGHRS and CDR2 YFSETQ. CDR3 in amino acids: CASSSGLAGPYEQYF. The CDR3 coding sequence is TGCGCCAGCAGCTCGGGACTAGCGGGCCCCTACGAGCAGTACTTC.

At least ten counts were recorded for this clonotype. This rearrangement joins TRBV5-6 to TRBJ2-5, with TRBD2 matching 7 bases. CDR3 size: 17 residues. The germline CDR1 and CDR2 sequences are SGHDT and YYEEEE. The V segment lost 3 bases and the J segment 4 bases; nucleotides outside the gene matches: 15. The CDR3 sequence is CASSSFRSGAGLETQYF. The CDR3 DNA follows: TGTGCCAGCAGCTCCTTCCGTTCAGGAGCGGGGTTAGAGACCCAGTACTTC.

This clonotype appeared a few times. The gene calls are TRBV6-5 and TRBJ1-6; 10 bases match TRBD1. The CDR3 has 16 amino acids. V dropped 6 bases and J dropped 6; count of bases not matched to a gene: 8. Germline V gives CDR1 MNHEY, CDR2 SVGAGI. This chain's CDR3 is CASRSGTGEPNSPLHF. CDR3 DNA sequence: TGTGCCAGCAGATCAGGGACAGGGGAACCTAATTCACCCCTCCACTTT.

This clonotype was seen a few times. The chain joins TRBV7-8 to TRBJ2-7; D not certain. The V gene's germline CDR1 is SGHVS and CDR2 FQNEAQ. V gave up 5 bases and J gave up 4 bases, with 6 bases separating them. The CDR3 is made up of 11 amino acids. CDR3 in DNA: TGTGCCAGCAGCGCATCATACGAGCAGTACTTC. Translating gives CASSASYEQYF.

There are a few counts of this clonotype. One end of the junction does not line up with germline, which may come from a read error. J is TRBJ2-5 and V is TRBV7-7; 7 nucleotides match TRBD1. CDR1 is SSHAT, CDR2 FNYEAQ, per germline (reference sequence). CDR3 length equals 16 residues. This CDR3 is CASSLAPTGSAETQYF. For the CDR3, the DNA is TGTGCTAGCAGCTTAGCGCCGACAGGGAGCGCCGAGACCCAGTACTTC.

This clonotype was counted ten times or more. The chain carries TRBV20-1 and TRBJ1-5; D is possibly TRBD1 (5 bases). Trimming removed 3 bases at V and 7 bases at J, with 10 bases between. CDR3 length equals 12 residues. Germline lookup yields CDR1 DFQATT and CDR2 SNEGSKA (reference sequence). This CDR3 reads CSARGLNQPQHF. Written as DNA, the CDR3 is TGCAGTGCTAGGGGACTTAACCAGCCCCAGCATTTT.

This clonotype was counted at least ten times. The chain links TRBV11-2 to TRBJ2-1, with 16 bases matching TRBD2. V dropped 5 bases and J dropped 5; count of bases not matched to a gene: 6. This CDR3 comprises 17 residues. The germline V gene has CDR1 SGHAT and CDR2 FQNNGV. The CDR3 protein is CASSHGTSGRANNEQFF. DNA for the CDR3: TGTGCCAGCAGCCACGGGACTAGCGGGAGGGCCAACAATGAGCAGTTCTTC.

This clonotype was detected once. Just one base apart from a much larger clone, this may be a read error. The chain carries TRBV11-3 and TRBJ1-1, with D possibly being TRBD1 (6 bases). Per the germline V gene, CDR1 is SGHNT and CDR2 is YENEEA. CDR3 length: 13 amino acids. This CDR3 is CTSSQAGDGEAFF. DNA of the CDR3: TGTACCAGCAGCCAAGCAGGGGACGGTGAAGCTTTCTTT.

This clonotype showed up many times. The chain carries TRBV4-1 and TRBJ2-1; D is undetermined. The CDR3 is made up of 13 amino acids. Germline values: CDR1 MGHRA, CDR2 YSYEKL. With 0 bases removed from V and 6 bases from J, the gap between germline ends came to 6 bases. The CDR3 sequence: CASSQEAVNEQFF. The CDR3 DNA is TGCGCCAGCAGCCAAGAGGCAGTCAATGAGCAGTTCTTC.

The table lists this clonotype with many counts. The chain couples TRBV5-1 to TRBJ2-3, with D uncertain. Looked up from germline, CDR1 is SGHRS and CDR2 is YFSETQ. The CDR3 extends over 13 amino acids. V gave up 5 bases and J gave up 5 bases, with 12 bases separating them. The CDR3 protein is CASSIGPRDTQYF. Here the CDR3 DNA reads TGCGCCAGCAGTATTGGGCCCAGAGATACGCAGTATTTT.

This clonotype appeared many times. The rearrangement links TRBV5-1 to TRBJ2-5, with 7 bases identical to TRBD2. Germline values: CDR1 SGHRS, CDR2 YFSETQ. CDR3 size: 13 residues. J lost 5 bases, V lost 4 bases, and 5 bases had no gene match. CDR3 sequence reads: CASSVTSAETQYF. The CDR3 DNA sequence: TGCGCCAGCAGCGTTACTAGCGCGGAGACCCAGTACTTC.

This clonotype occurred many times. The CDR3 here is CASSQDASSSYNSPLHF. The CDR3, as DNA: TGCGCCAGCAGCCAAGATGCGTCTAGCTCCTATAATTCACCCCTCCACTTT. The chain is built from TRBV4-3 and TRBJ1-6, with D unclear. From germline, CDR1 is LGHNA and CDR2 YSLEER. Trimming cost V 0 bases and J 0 bases, with 9 bases left between them. There are 17 residues in the CDR3.

This clonotype appeared many times. This chain uses TRBV20-1 with TRBJ1-1, with D possibly matching TRBD1 (6 bases). V lost 6 bases, J lost 6 bases, and 20 bases lay in between. This CDR3 region has 14 residues. In germline, CDR1 is DFQATT, CDR2 SNEGSKA (reference sequence). The CDR3 reads CSAPSQGRGAEAFF. The CDR3 coding sequence is TGCAGTGCCCCGTCTCAGGGGCGAGGGGCTGAAGCTTTCTTT.

The gene calls are TRBV27 and TRBJ2-7; the D is unclear. The length of the CDR3 is 14 residues. CDR1 MNHEY and CDR2 SMNVEV come from the germline V gene (reference sequence). V was shortened by 3 bases and J by 6 bases, with 15 bases between the two germline ends. The CDR3 protein is CASSFTGPSPEQYF. The DNA of the CDR3 is TGTGCCAGCAGTTTTACCGGACCCTCCCCCGAGCAGTACTTC.

This clonotype was counted ten times or more. The rearrangement joins TRBV18 to TRBJ1-6; 8 bases align to TRBD1. Germline trimming cut 3 bases from V and 6 bases from J; bases unmatched to any gene: 7. Looked up from germline, CDR1 is KGHSH and CDR2 is LQKENI. There are 16 residues in the CDR3. CDR3 nucleotides: TGTGCCAGCTCACCGGGACAGGCCGGGCGTAATTCACCCCTCCACTTT. Its translation: CASSPGQAGRNSPLHF. Full variable domain (outside the CDR3, taken from reference TRBV18 and TRBJ1-6): NAGVMQNPRHLVRRRGQEARLRCSPMKGHSHVYWYRQLPEEGLKFMVYLQKENIIDESGMPKERFSAEFPKEGPSILRIQQVVRGDSAAYFCASSPGQAGRNSPLHFGNGTRLTVT.

This clonotype showed up many times. This chain connects TRBV5-1 to TRBJ2-1, with 11 bases lining up with TRBD2. The length of the CDR3 is 16 residues. V was clipped by 4 bases and J by 3 bases; unmatched bases: 6. CDR1 and CDR2 (germline): SGHRS, YFSETQ. The CDR3 bases are TGCGCCAGCAGCGAGAATAGCGGGAGGGGCTACAATGAGCAGTTCTTC. Its protein is CASSENSGRGYNEQFF.

This clonotype was seen many times. The chain couples TRBV21-1 to TRBJ2-1; TRBD2 is the table's D call and was not checked against the DNA. TRBV21-1 is termed a pseudogene. This CDR3 region has 20 residues. CDR3 sequence (DNA): TGTGCCAGCAGCGCGCTCTCCAACATCAAACTAGCGGGAAGGGCGAATGAGCAGTTCTTC. It specifies CASSALSNIKLAGRANEQFF.

This clonotype was detected ten times or more. V and J are TRBV9 and TRBJ2-3; D ambiguous. The germline V and J ends were trimmed by 0 bases and 2 bases, with 10 bases remaining between them. The CDR3 covers 15 residues. Per germline, CDR1 SGDLS and CDR2 YYNGEE. CDR3 sequence reads: CASSVGAANTDTQYF. The DNA of the CDR3 is TGTGCCAGCAGCGTAGGGGCTGCTAACACAGATACGCAGTATTTT.

This clonotype was seen ten or more times. The chain couples TRBV29-1 to TRBJ1-5; 7 bases agree with TRBD1. Trimming removed 6 bases from V and 3 bases from J; junction bases left unmatched: 8. The CDR3 runs to 14 residues. The germline gives CDR1 SQVTM, CDR2 ANQGSEA. In DNA form, the CDR3 reads TGCAGCGTCGCCACGGGACAGCACAATCAGCCCCAGCATTTT. Translating it yields CSVATGQHNQPQHF. Variable domain in full (rest from reference TRBV29-1 and TRBJ1-5): SAVISQKPSRDICQRGTSLTIQCQVDSQVTMMFWYRQQPGQSLTLIATANQGSEATYESGFVIDKFPISRPNLTFSTLTVSNMSPEDSSIYLCSVATGQHNQPQHFGDGTRLSIL.

This chain uses TRBV6-5 with TRBJ2-3; 7 positions agree with TRBD1. The CDR3 length is 15 residues. Per germline, CDR1 MNHEY and CDR2 SVGAGI. Losses at the gene ends were 7 bases for V and 4 bases for J; bases not matched to a gene: 11. CDR3 sequence (DNA): TGTGCCAGCATAGACAGGGTCCGAGGGGCAGATACGCAGTATTTT. As protein: CASIDRVRGADTQYF.

This chain joins TRBV9 and TRBJ2-1; TRBD1 matches 8 bases. V was pared by 1 base and J by 6 bases, with 6 bases of the junction left unmatched. CDR3 length: 15 amino acids. From germline, CDR1 is SGDLS and CDR2 YYNGEE. The CDR3 sequence: CASSVTGTGSNEQFF. In nucleotides, the CDR3 is TGTGCCAGCAGCGTAACGGGGACAGGCTCCAATGAGCAGTTCTTC.

This clonotype has ten or more counts. The junction departs from germline at one end; a sequencing error may be responsible. This chain connects TRBV7-2 to TRBJ1-1; D perhaps matches TRBD1 (5 bases). Germline CDR1 is SGHTA and CDR2 is FQGNSA. CDR3 length: 15 residues. In DNA form, the CDR3 reads TGTGCCAGCCGCTTGGCTGGGGGGAAGAACACTGAAGCTTTCTTT. The encoded protein is CASRLAGGKNTEAFF.

The J gene is TRBJ2-5, the V gene TRBV19; D assignment may be TRBD1 or TRBD2 (6 bases each). CDR1 is LNHDA, CDR2 SQIVND, per germline (reference sequence). The CDR3 covers 13 residues. The V and J ends lost 4 bases and 9 bases respectively, with 15 bases between them. The DNA of the CDR3 is TGTGCCAGTAGTAGGGGGGCTATTTTTCCCCAGTACTTC. Translation: CASSRGAIFPQYF.